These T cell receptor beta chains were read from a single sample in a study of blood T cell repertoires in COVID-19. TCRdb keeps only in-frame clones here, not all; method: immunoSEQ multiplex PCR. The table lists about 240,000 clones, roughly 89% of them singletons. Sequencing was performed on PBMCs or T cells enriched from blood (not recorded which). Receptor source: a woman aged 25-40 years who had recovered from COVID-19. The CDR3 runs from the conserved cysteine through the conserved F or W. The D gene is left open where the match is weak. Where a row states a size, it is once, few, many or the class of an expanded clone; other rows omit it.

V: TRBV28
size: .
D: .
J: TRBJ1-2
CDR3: CASSLNLGSYGYTF
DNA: TGTGCCAGCAGCCTGAATCTGGGCTCCTATGGCTACACCTTC

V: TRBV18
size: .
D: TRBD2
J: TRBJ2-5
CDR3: CASSYGLAGETQYF
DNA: TGTGCCAGCTCATACGGACTAGCGGGAGAGACCCAGTACTTC

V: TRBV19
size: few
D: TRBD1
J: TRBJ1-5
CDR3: CASTHEGQRNQPQHF
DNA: TGTGCCAGTACCCATGAGGGACAGCGCAATCAGCCCCAGCATTTT

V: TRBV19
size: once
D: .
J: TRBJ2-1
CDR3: CASSIVSGVRGEQFF
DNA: TGTGCCAGTAGTATAGTATCGGGGGTTCGTGGTGAGCAGTTCTTC

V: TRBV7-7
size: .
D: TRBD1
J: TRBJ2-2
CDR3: CASSYNPTGGTAGELFF
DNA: TGTGCTAGCAGCTATAACCCGACAGGGGGTACGGCCGGGGAGCTGTTTTTT

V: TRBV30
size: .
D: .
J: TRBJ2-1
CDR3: CAWSVGSGAYNEQFF
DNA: TGTGCCTGGAGTGTTGGTAGCGGAGCCTACAATGAGCAGTTCTTC

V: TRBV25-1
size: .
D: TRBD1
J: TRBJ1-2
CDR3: CASSPRTGTFYGYTF
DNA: TGTGCCAGCAGTCCTCGGACAGGGACTTTCTATGGCTACACCTTC

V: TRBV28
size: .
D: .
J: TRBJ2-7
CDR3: CASLNGVLDYEQYF
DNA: TGTGCCAGCTTGAACGGAGTGTTGGACTACGAGCAGTACTTC

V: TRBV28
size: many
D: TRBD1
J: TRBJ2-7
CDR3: CASIGTGVDYEQYF
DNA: TGTGCCAGCATTGGGACAGGGGTAGACTACGAGCAGTACTTC

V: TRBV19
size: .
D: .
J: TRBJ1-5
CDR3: CASSSLRQNQPQHF
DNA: TGTGCCAGTAGTTCTCTTCGACAGAATCAGCCCCAGCATTTT

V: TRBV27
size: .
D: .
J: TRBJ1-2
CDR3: CASSLAGERRSYTF
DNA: TGTGCCAGCAGTTTGGCGGGGGAGAGGCGGAGCTACACCTTC

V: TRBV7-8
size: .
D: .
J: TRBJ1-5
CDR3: CASSDRTREQPQHF
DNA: TGTGCCAGCAGCGATAGGACCAGGGAACAGCCCCAGCATTTT

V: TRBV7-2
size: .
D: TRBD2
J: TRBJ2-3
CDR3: CASSLGGLAGRTDTQYF
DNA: TGTGCCAGCAGCTTAGGAGGACTAGCGGGACGCACAGATACGCAGTATTTT

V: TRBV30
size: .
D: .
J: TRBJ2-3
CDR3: CAWSAVNLADTQYF
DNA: TGTGCCTGGAGCGCAGTCAATCTGGCAGATACGCAGTATTTT

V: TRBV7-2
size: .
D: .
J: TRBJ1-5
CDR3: CASSFIQGNQPQHF
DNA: TGTGCCAGCAGCTTTATACAGGGCAATCAGCCCCAGCATTTT

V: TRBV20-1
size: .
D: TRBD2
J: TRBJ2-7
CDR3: CSATGGVEKYF
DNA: TGCAGTGCTACTGGGGGGGTAGAAAAGTACTTC

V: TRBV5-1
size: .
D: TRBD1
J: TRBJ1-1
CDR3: CASSYQGGNTEAFF
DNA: TGCGCCAGCAGCTACCAGGGGGGGAACACTGAAGCTTTCTTT

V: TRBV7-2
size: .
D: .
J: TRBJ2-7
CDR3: CASSLSLRSFGEQYF
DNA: TGTGCCAGCAGCTTATCTCTAAGGAGCTTTGGGGAGCAGTACTTC

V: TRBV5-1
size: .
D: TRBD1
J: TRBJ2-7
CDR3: CASSLAKGQGYEQYF
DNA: TGCGCCAGCAGCTTGGCCAAGGGACAGGGCTACGAGCAGTACTTC

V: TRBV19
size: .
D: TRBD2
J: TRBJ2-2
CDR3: CASSIALAGGPGELFF
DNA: TGTGCCAGTAGTATAGCACTCGCGGGAGGGCCCGGGGAGCTGTTTTTT

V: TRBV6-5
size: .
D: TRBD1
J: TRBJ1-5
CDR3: CASGTGGAQPQHF
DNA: TGTGCCAGCGGGACAGGGGGTGCCCAGCCCCAGCATTTT

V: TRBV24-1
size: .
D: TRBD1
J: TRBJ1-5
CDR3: CATSDPGQGNQPQHF
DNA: TGTGCCACCAGTGACCCGGGACAGGGGAATCAGCCCCAGCATTTT

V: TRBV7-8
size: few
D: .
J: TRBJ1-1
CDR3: CASSSSGNTEAFF
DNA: TGTGCCAGCAGCTCTTCAGGTAACACTGAAGCTTTCTTT

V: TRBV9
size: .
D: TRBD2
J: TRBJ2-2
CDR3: CASSVLAGGVNTGELFF
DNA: TGTGCCAGCAGCGTATTAGCGGGAGGGGTCAACACCGGGGAGCTGTTTTTT

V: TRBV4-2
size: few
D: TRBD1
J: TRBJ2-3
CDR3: CASSPADRATTDTQYF
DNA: TGTGCCAGCAGCCCCGCGGACAGGGCAACCACAGATACGCAGTATTTT

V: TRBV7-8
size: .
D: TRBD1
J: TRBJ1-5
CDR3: CASSSLDRDNQPQHF
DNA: TGTGCCAGCAGCTCCTTAGACAGGGACAATCAGCCCCAGCATTTT

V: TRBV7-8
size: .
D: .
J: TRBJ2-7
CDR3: CASSSDFTYEQYF
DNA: TGTGCCAGCAGTTCGGACTTTACCTACGAGCAGTACTTC

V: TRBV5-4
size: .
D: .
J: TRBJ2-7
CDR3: CASSFDLSDSFYEQYF
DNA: TGTGCCAGCAGCTTCGATCTCTCGGACAGCTTTTACGAGCAGTACTTC

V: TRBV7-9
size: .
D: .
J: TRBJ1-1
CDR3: CASSLGGAFF
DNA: TGTGCCAGCAGCTTAGGCGGAGCTTTCTTT

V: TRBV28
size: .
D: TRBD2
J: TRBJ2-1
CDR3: CASSLKFGGRAIINEQFF
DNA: TGTGCCAGCAGTTTAAAATTCGGCGGGAGGGCCATTATCAATGAGCAGTTCTTC

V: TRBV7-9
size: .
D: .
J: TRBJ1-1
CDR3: CASSLTGGTEAFF
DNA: TGTGCCAGCAGCTTAACGGGAGGCACTGAAGCTTTCTTT

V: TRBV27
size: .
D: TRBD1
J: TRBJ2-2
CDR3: CASSLTGGSGELFF
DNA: TGTGCCAGCAGTTTGACAGGGGGAAGCGGGGAGCTGTTTTTT

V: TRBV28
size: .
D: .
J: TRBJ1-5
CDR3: CASSLDRRNQPQHF
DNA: TGTGCCAGCAGTTTAGACAGGCGCAATCAGCCCCAGCATTTT

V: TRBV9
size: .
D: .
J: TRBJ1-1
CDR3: CASSTRQAVDTEAFF
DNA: TGTGCCAGCAGCACCCGACAGGCGGTGGACACTGAAGCTTTCTTT

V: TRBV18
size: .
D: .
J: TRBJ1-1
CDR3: CASSPPGGTEAFF
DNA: TGTGCCAGCTCACCTCCGGGTGGCACTGAAGCTTTCTTT

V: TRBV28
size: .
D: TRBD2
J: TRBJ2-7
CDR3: CASYRSGSSYEQYF
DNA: TGTGCCAGCTATCGTAGCGGGAGCTCCTACGAGCAGTACTTC

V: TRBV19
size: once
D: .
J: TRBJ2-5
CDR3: CASSRSGRDQETQYF
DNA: TGTGCCAGTAGTCGAAGCGGACGGGACCAAGAGACCCAGTACTTC

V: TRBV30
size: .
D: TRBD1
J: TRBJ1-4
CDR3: CAWSVIRGRSDEKLFF
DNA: TGTGCCTGGAGTGTCATCAGGGGGCGAAGCGATGAAAAACTGTTTTTT

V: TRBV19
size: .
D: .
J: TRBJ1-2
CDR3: CASSIDTEYGYTF
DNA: TGTGCCAGTAGTATAGACACAGAGTATGGCTACACCTTC

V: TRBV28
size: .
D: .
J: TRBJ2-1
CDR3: CASSLWGGGRDEQFF
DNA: TGTGCCAGCAGTTTATGGGGTGGGGGCCGAGATGAGCAGTTCTTC

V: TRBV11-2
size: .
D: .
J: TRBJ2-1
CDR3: CASSLGQGRPSYNEQFF
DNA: TGTGCCAGCAGCCTGGGGCAGGGGCGGCCCTCCTACAATGAGCAGTTCTTC

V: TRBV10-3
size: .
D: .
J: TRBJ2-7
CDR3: CAISENPSRGAYEQYF
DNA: TGTGCCATCAGTGAAAACCCCTCTAGAGGCGCCTACGAGCAGTACTTC

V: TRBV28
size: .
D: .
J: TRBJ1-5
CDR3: CASTPGGDDQPQHF
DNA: TGTGCCAGCACCCCGGGAGGGGATGATCAGCCCCAGCATTTT

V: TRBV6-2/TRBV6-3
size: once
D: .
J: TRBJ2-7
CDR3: CASSYRGHGFDEQYF
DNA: TGTGCCAGCAGTTACCGGGGTCATGGGTTTGACGAGCAGTACTTC

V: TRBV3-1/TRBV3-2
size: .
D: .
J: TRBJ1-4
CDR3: CASSQDCGNEKLFF
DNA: TGTGCCAGCAGCCAAGATTGCGGGAATGAAAAACTGTTTTTT